A selection of T cell receptor beta chains follows, all from one sample in a study of human CD4 T cells and Enterobacteriaceae. TCRdb keeps only in-frame clones here, not all; method: immunoSEQ multiplex PCR. Found here are just under 30,000 clones, approximately 84% of them singletons; the top ten hold around 1.7%. The sequencing sample was made of memory CD4+ T cells from blood. Every receptor here comes from a human donor in good health. Both conserved end residues are part of each CDR3. A D gene is named only where the DNA matches it firmly. Clone size is stated in some rows and not others, as once, few, many or a class when expanded.

v_call: TRBV27; j_call: TRBJ2-7; d_call: -; clone_size: -; cdr3_nt: TGTGCCAGCAGGAATTACCCTTCGCAGGGTTCCTACGAGCAGTACTTC; cdr3_aa: CASRNYPSQGSYEQYF
v_call: TRBV25-1; j_call: TRBJ2-5; d_call: TRBD1; clone_size: -; cdr3_nt: TGTGCCAGCAGTGACCCGACAGGGGGCATCGAGACCCAGTACTTC; cdr3_aa: CASSDPTGGIETQYF
v_call: TRBV7-3; j_call: TRBJ1-2; d_call: -; clone_size: -; cdr3_nt: TGTGCCAGCAGCCCTTCCGCCCGGGGGAACTATGGCTACACCTTC; cdr3_aa: CASSPSARGNYGYTF
v_call: TRBV10-3; j_call: TRBJ1-4; d_call: -; clone_size: -; cdr3_nt: TGTGCCATCAGCGAACCTGCCTATGAAAAACTGTTTTTT; cdr3_aa: CAISEPAYEKLFF
v_call: TRBV2; j_call: TRBJ2-2; d_call: -; clone_size: -; cdr3_nt: TGTGCCAGCAGTGATAGGACTCAGGCCACCGGGGAGCTGTTTTTT; cdr3_aa: CASSDRTQATGELFF
v_call: TRBV6-1; j_call: TRBJ2-5; d_call: -; clone_size: -; cdr3_nt: TGTGCCAGCAGTGAAGGGCCATGGGAGACCCAGTACTTC; cdr3_aa: CASSEGPWETQYF
v_call: TRBV21-1; j_call: TRBJ2-5; d_call: -; clone_size: -; cdr3_nt: TGTGCCAGCAGCTCTACCTACCTCCAAGAGACCCAGTACTTC; cdr3_aa: CASSSTYLQETQYF
v_call: TRBV9; j_call: TRBJ2-7; d_call: -; clone_size: -; cdr3_nt: TGTGCCAGCAGCGTAGGGGGATACGGCTACGAGCAGTACTTC; cdr3_aa: CASSVGGYGYEQYF
v_call: TRBV18; j_call: TRBJ1-3; d_call: -; clone_size: -; cdr3_nt: TGTGCCAGCTCACCGGGCAGGTCGGGAGGAAACACCATATATTTT; cdr3_aa: CASSPGRSGGNTIYF
v_call: TRBV5-1; j_call: TRBJ2-7; d_call: TRBD2; clone_size: -; cdr3_nt: TGCGCCAGCGGACACGGGACTAGCGACTACGAGCAGTACTTC; cdr3_aa: CASGHGTSDYEQYF
v_call: TRBV21-1; j_call: TRBJ1-2; d_call: -; clone_size: -; cdr3_nt: TGTGCCAGCAGCAAAGGGGTGCCGGGAGATGGCTACACCTTC; cdr3_aa: CASSKGVPGDGYTF
v_call: TRBV28; j_call: TRBJ1-5; d_call: -; clone_size: -; cdr3_nt: TGTGCCAGCAGCCCGGTGGCAGGCCGCCCCCATTTT; cdr3_aa: CASSPVAGRPHF
v_call: TRBV4-1; j_call: TRBJ2-7; d_call: -; clone_size: -; cdr3_nt: TGCGCCAGCAGCCAGAGGATAGTAGGGACCTACGAGCAGTACTTC; cdr3_aa: CASSQRIVGTYEQYF
v_call: TRBV5-1; j_call: TRBJ2-1; d_call: TRBD2; clone_size: -; cdr3_nt: TGCGCCAGCCGGGAGGGACTAGCGAGGGGAGGTGAGCAGTTCTTC; cdr3_aa: CASREGLARGGEQFF
v_call: TRBV10-1; j_call: TRBJ2-7; d_call: TRBD2; clone_size: few; cdr3_nt: TGCGCCAGCAGTGAGGGGTCTAGCGGGACCTACGAGCAGTACTTC; cdr3_aa: CASSEGSSGTYEQYF
v_call: TRBV4-2; j_call: TRBJ2-5; d_call: TRBD1; clone_size: -; cdr3_nt: TGTGCCAGCAGCCAAGAGACAGGGGGTCAAGAGACCCAGTACTTC; cdr3_aa: CASSQETGGQETQYF
v_call: TRBV9; j_call: TRBJ2-2; d_call: -; clone_size: -; cdr3_nt: TGTGCCAGCAGCGTAGTTGGGGGGCACGCCGGGGAGCTGTTTTTT; cdr3_aa: CASSVVGGHAGELFF
v_call: TRBV11-2; j_call: TRBJ1-1; d_call: -; clone_size: few; cdr3_nt: TGTGCCAGCAGCTTCGGGCGGATGAACACTGAAGCTTTCTTT; cdr3_aa: CASSFGRMNTEAFF
v_call: TRBV9; j_call: TRBJ1-3; d_call: -; clone_size: -; cdr3_nt: TGCGCCAGCAGCGTAGTCGTAGGGGCTGACACCATATATTTT; cdr3_aa: CASSVVVGADTIYF
v_call: TRBV7-7; j_call: TRBJ2-2; d_call: TRBD2; clone_size: few; cdr3_nt: TGTGCCAGCAGCGTCGGACTAGTTAACACCGGGGAGCTGTTTTTT; cdr3_aa: CASSVGLVNTGELFF
v_call: TRBV6-6; j_call: TRBJ2-3; d_call: TRBD2; clone_size: -; cdr3_nt: TGTGCCAGCAGTTACGGACTAGCTGGTAGCACAGATACGCAGTATTTT; cdr3_aa: CASSYGLAGSTDTQYF
v_call: TRBV6-6; j_call: TRBJ2-2; d_call: TRBD1; clone_size: -; cdr3_nt: TGTGCCAGCACCCCAGGGGGGACAGGCCGTACCGGGGAGCTGTTTTTT; cdr3_aa: CASTPGGTGRTGELFF
v_call: TRBV29-1; j_call: TRBJ1-3; d_call: -; clone_size: medium-sized; cdr3_nt: TGCAGCGTGTCCCGCGGGCCTGGAAACACCATATATTTT; cdr3_aa: CSVSRGPGNTIYF
v_call: TRBV4-1; j_call: TRBJ1-2; d_call: TRBD1; clone_size: -; cdr3_nt: TGCGCCAGCAGCCAATTTACCAGGGGGGGCTACACCTTC; cdr3_aa: CASSQFTRGGYTF
v_call: TRBV18; j_call: TRBJ2-7; d_call: -; clone_size: -; cdr3_nt: TGTGCCAGCTCACCAGGGGGGAGCTACGAGCAGTACTTC; cdr3_aa: CASSPGGSYEQYF
v_call: TRBV12-5; j_call: TRBJ2-6; d_call: -; clone_size: -; cdr3_nt: TGTGCTAGTGGCTCGGGGTCTGGGGCCAACGTCCTGACTTTC; cdr3_aa: CASGSGSGANVLTF
v_call: TRBV27; j_call: TRBJ2-3; d_call: TRBD2; clone_size: -; cdr3_nt: TGTGCCAGTGGACTAGCAAGCACAGATACGCAGTATTTT; cdr3_aa: CASGLASTDTQYF
v_call: TRBV15; j_call: TRBJ2-1; d_call: TRBD2; clone_size: -; cdr3_nt: TGTGCCACCAGCAGAGATGGGATAGCGGGGTCTAATGAGCAGTTCTTC; cdr3_aa: CATSRDGIAGSNEQFF
v_call: TRBV6-5; j_call: TRBJ2-7; d_call: -; clone_size: medium-sized; cdr3_nt: TGTGCCAGCAGTTACTCGCCCGGGAGTCGCGAGAAGTACTTC; cdr3_aa: CASSYSPGSREKYF
v_call: TRBV9; j_call: TRBJ2-2; d_call: TRBD1; clone_size: -; cdr3_nt: TGTGCCAGCAGCGTCAACCGGGACAGTTTGAACACCGGGGAGCTGTTTTTT; cdr3_aa: CASSVNRDSLNTGELFF
v_call: TRBV7-2; j_call: TRBJ2-2; d_call: TRBD1; clone_size: -; cdr3_nt: TGTGCCAGCAGCCAGGGGGCAGGGAACACCGGGGAGCTGTTTTTT; cdr3_aa: CASSQGAGNTGELFF
v_call: TRBV29-1; j_call: TRBJ2-5; d_call: TRBD1; clone_size: once; cdr3_nt: TGCAGCGTTTCAGGGACAGTGCAAGAGACCCAGTACTTC; cdr3_aa: CSVSGTVQETQYF
v_call: TRBV4-2; j_call: TRBJ2-1; d_call: -; clone_size: -; cdr3_nt: TGTGCCAGCAGCCAAGAGGTCCGGGACTCCTACAATGAGCAGTTCTTC; cdr3_aa: CASSQEVRDSYNEQFF
v_call: TRBV6-5; j_call: TRBJ1-1; d_call: -; clone_size: -; cdr3_nt: TGTGCCAGCAGTTACCAACGGGTTCGATTCACTGAAGCTTTCTTT; cdr3_aa: CASSYQRVRFTEAFF
v_call: TRBV27; j_call: TRBJ1-5; d_call: -; clone_size: -; cdr3_nt: TGTGCCAGCAGTTTAGATTGGGGTAGCAATCAGCCCCAGCATTTT; cdr3_aa: CASSLDWGSNQPQHF
v_call: TRBV7-6; j_call: TRBJ2-5; d_call: -; clone_size: -; cdr3_nt: TGTGCCAGCAGCTTAGAGGGAAGGCGGGAGACCCAGTACTTC; cdr3_aa: CASSLEGRRETQYF
v_call: TRBV2; j_call: TRBJ2-4; d_call: -; clone_size: -; cdr3_nt: TGTGCCAGCAGCGACAGGAGAGCCAAAAACATTCAGTACTTC; cdr3_aa: CASSDRRAKNIQYF
v_call: TRBV18; j_call: TRBJ2-7; d_call: -; clone_size: -; cdr3_nt: TGTGCCAGCTCACCACCGGACAGGCGGGACTACGAGCAGTACTTC; cdr3_aa: CASSPPDRRDYEQYF
v_call: TRBV10-1; j_call: TRBJ2-1; d_call: TRBD2; clone_size: -; cdr3_nt: TGCGCCAGCAGTCCCTTTAAGGCGGGAGGGCCGGGCAATGAGCAGTTCTTC; cdr3_aa: CASSPFKAGGPGNEQFF
v_call: TRBV7-9; j_call: TRBJ2-7; d_call: TRBD1; clone_size: -; cdr3_nt: TGTGCCAGCAGTCCGCCCGCGACAGGGCTTAGCTCCTACGGGCAGTACTTC; cdr3_aa: CASSPPATGLSSYGQYF
v_call: TRBV6-5; j_call: TRBJ1-1; d_call: -; clone_size: -; cdr3_nt: TGTGCCAGCACACTCAATGCGGGCACTGAAGCTTTCTTT; cdr3_aa: CASTLNAGTEAFF
v_call: TRBV19; j_call: TRBJ2-2; d_call: TRBD1; clone_size: -; cdr3_nt: TGTGCCAGTAAGATAACAGGGGCCGGGGAGCTGTTTTTT; cdr3_aa: CASKITGAGELFF
v_call: TRBV10-3; j_call: TRBJ2-7; d_call: TRBD1; clone_size: once; cdr3_nt: TGTGCCATCAGACCCGGGACAGGGGGCTACGAGCAGTACTTC; cdr3_aa: CAIRPGTGGYEQYF
v_call: TRBV6-4; j_call: TRBJ1-1; d_call: -; clone_size: -; cdr3_nt: TGTGCCAGCAGTGACTCAACAACACCTAAGGGGACTGAAGCTTTCTTT; cdr3_aa: CASSDSTTPKGTEAFF
v_call: TRBV27; j_call: TRBJ2-7; d_call: TRBD1; clone_size: -; cdr3_nt: TGTGCCAGCAGTTCCTCGGGACAGCCCTACGAGCAGTACTTC; cdr3_aa: CASSSSGQPYEQYF
v_call: TRBV9; j_call: TRBJ1-5; d_call: TRBD1; clone_size: few; cdr3_nt: TGTGCCAGCAGCGCCCCACCGGGACAGGGGGATCAGCCCCAGCATTTT; cdr3_aa: CASSAPPGQGDQPQHF
v_call: TRBV7-2; j_call: TRBJ2-7; d_call: -; clone_size: few; cdr3_nt: TGTGCCAGCAGCGGGAGGACAGGACGTTACGAGCAGTACTTC; cdr3_aa: CASSGRTGRYEQYF
v_call: TRBV28; j_call: TRBJ1-2; d_call: TRBD1; clone_size: -; cdr3_nt: TGTGCCAGCAGTCCCGTGGTATTACAGGGGGGAGGCTACACCTTC; cdr3_aa: CASSPVVLQGGGYTF
v_call: TRBV5-5; j_call: TRBJ2-7; d_call: -; clone_size: -; cdr3_nt: TGTGCCAGCAGCCAGACCCTAACCGGGACACCAAACTTC; cdr3_aa: CASSQTLTGTPNF
v_call: TRBV7-2; j_call: TRBJ1-2; d_call: -; clone_size: -; cdr3_nt: TGTGCCAGCAGCTTTGGGGGATCTAACTATGGCTACACCTTC; cdr3_aa: CASSFGGSNYGYTF
v_call: TRBV18; j_call: TRBJ2-1; d_call: -; clone_size: once; cdr3_nt: TGTGCCAGCTCACCACCTAGCACCAATGAGCAGTTCTTC; cdr3_aa: CASSPPSTNEQFF
v_call: TRBV6-1; j_call: TRBJ2-1; d_call: -; clone_size: -; cdr3_nt: TGTGCCAGCAGCCTGGACCGATACAATGAGCAGTTCTTC; cdr3_aa: CASSLDRYNEQFF
v_call: TRBV28; j_call: TRBJ1-5; d_call: -; clone_size: -; cdr3_nt: TGTGCTAGCAATGGGGGTCATCAGCCCCAGCATTTT; cdr3_aa: CASNGGHQPQHF
v_call: TRBV5-4; j_call: TRBJ2-2; d_call: -; clone_size: few; cdr3_nt: TGTGCCAGCAGCTGGGGCGGCCCGATGGCGGTCGGGGAGCTGTTTTTT; cdr3_aa: CASSWGGPMAVGELFF
v_call: TRBV30; j_call: TRBJ2-7; d_call: -; clone_size: -; cdr3_nt: TGTGCCTGGAGTGATCAGGGGATCAACGAGCAGTACTTC; cdr3_aa: CAWSDQGINEQYF
v_call: TRBV5-1; j_call: TRBJ2-1; d_call: TRBD2; clone_size: -; cdr3_nt: TGCGCCAGCAGCCTAAGACTAGCGGGGGCGGTGAACAATGAGCAGTTCTTC; cdr3_aa: CASSLRLAGAVNNEQFF
v_call: TRBV2; j_call: TRBJ1-3; d_call: -; clone_size: few; cdr3_nt: TGTGCCAGCAGTGACAGGCCTGGAAACACCATATATTTT; cdr3_aa: CASSDRPGNTIYF
v_call: TRBV5-4; j_call: TRBJ2-7; d_call: TRBD1; clone_size: -; cdr3_nt: TGTGCCAGCAGCGTGGACAGGCGCGACGAGCAGTACTTC; cdr3_aa: CASSVDRRDEQYF
v_call: TRBV7-8; j_call: TRBJ2-5; d_call: -; clone_size: once; cdr3_nt: TGTGCCAGCAGCTTCCCCGACAGGCAGCAGTACTTC; cdr3_aa: CASSFPDRQQYF